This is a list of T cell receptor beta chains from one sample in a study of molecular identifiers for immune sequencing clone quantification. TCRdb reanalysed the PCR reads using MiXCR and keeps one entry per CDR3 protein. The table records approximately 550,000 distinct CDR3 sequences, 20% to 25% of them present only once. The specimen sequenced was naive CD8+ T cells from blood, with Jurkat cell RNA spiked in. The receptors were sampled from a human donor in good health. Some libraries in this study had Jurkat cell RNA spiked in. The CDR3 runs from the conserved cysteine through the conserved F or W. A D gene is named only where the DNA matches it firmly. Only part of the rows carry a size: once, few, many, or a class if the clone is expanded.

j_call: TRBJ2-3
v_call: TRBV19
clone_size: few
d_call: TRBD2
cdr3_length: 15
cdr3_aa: CASSWLAGLADTQYF
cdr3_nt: TGTGCCAGTAGTTGGCTAGCGGGACTCGCAGATACGCAGTATTTT

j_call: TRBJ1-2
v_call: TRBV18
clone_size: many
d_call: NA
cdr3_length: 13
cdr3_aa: CASSPPGDYGYTF
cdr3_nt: TGTGCCAGCTCACCACCAGGGGACTATGGCTACACCTTC

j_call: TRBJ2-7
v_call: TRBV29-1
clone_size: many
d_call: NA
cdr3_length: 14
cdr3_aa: CSVVGPADGREQYF
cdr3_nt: TGCAGCGTCGTGGGACCAGCGGATGGGCGCGAGCAGTACTTC

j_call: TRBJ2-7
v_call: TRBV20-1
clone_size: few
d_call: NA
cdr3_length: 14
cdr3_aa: CSAQTGLSSYEQYF
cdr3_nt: TGCAGTGCTCAAACAGGGTTGAGCTCCTACGAGCAGTACTTC

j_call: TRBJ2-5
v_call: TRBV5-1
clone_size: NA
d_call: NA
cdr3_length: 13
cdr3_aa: CASSFQDQGTQYF
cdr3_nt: TGCGCCAGCAGCTTCCAGGACCAAGGGACCCAGTACTTC

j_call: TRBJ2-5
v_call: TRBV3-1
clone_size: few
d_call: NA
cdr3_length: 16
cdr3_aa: CASSQARVSTRETQYF
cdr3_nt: TGTGCCAGCAGCCAAGCTAGGGTGAGCACTAGAGAGACCCAGTACTTC

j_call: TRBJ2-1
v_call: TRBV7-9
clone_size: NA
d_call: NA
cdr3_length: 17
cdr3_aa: CASSLAGTRGSYNEQFF
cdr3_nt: TGTGCCAGCAGCTTAGCCGGGACTCGGGGCTCCTACAATGAGCAGTTCTTC

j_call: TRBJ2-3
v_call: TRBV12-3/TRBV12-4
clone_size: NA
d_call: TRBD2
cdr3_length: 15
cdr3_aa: CASRGQRGGQDTQYF
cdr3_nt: TGTGCCAGCAGGGGACAGCGGGGGGGCCAAGATACGCAGTATTTT

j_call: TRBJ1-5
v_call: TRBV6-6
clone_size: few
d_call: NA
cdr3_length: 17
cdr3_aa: CASSYYLTTTDDQPQHF
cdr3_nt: TGTGCCAGCAGTTACTACCTGACAACCACAGACGACCAGCCCCAGCATTTT

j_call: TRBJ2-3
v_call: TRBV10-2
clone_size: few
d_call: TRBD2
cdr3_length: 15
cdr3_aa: CASSVSGSWADTQYF
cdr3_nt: TGCGCCAGCAGTGTTAGCGGGAGTTGGGCCGATACGCAGTATTTT

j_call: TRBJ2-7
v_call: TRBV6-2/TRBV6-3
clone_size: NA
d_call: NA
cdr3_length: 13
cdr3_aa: CASRGEESHEQYF
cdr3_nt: TGTGCCAGCAGGGGGGAGGAATCCCACGAGCAGTACTTC

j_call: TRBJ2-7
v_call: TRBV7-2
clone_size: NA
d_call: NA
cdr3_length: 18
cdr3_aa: CASSLARGWGRSSYEQYF
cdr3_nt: TGTGCCAGCAGCTTAGCGCGGGGATGGGGACGAAGCTCCTACGAGCAGTACTTC

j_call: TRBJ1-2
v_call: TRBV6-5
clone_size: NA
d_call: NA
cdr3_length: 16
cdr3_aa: CASSYRPSGLSYGYTF
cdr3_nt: TGTGCCAGCAGTTACCGTCCCTCCGGGCTCAGCTATGGCTACACCTTC

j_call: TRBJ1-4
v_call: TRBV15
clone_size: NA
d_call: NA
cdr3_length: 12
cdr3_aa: CATSRQEEKLFF
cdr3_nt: TGTGCCACCTCTCGGCAGGAAGAAAAACTGTTTTTT

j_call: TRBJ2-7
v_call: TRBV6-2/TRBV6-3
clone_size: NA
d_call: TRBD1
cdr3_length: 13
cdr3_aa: CASLRQGAYEQYF
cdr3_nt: TGTGCCAGCCTGCGACAGGGGGCCTACGAGCAGTACTTC

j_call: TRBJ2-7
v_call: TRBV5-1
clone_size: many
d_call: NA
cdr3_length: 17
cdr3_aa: CASSLVGPTGSSYEQYF
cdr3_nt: TGCGCCAGCAGCTTGGTGGGTCCCACAGGGAGCTCCTACGAGCAGTACTTC

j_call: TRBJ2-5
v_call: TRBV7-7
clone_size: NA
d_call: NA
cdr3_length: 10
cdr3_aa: CAVGQETQYF
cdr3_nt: TGTGCCGTGGGCCAAGAGACCCAGTACTTC

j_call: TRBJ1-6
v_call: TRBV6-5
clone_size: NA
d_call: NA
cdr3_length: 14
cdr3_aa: CASSYSGSHSPLHF
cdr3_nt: TGTGCCAGCAGTTACTCAGGAAGCCATTCACCCCTCCACTTT

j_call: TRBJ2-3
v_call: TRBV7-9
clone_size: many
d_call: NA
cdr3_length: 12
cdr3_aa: CASSPLPDTQYF
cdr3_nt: TGTGCCAGCAGCCCCCTCCCAGATACGCAGTATTTT

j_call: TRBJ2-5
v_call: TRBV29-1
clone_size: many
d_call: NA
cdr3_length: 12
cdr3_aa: CSVYLPQETQYF
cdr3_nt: TGCAGCGTTTACCTGCCCCAAGAGACCCAGTACTTC

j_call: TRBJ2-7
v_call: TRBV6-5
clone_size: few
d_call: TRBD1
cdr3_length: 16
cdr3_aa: CASSSTGYSNSYEQYF
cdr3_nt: TGTGCCAGCAGTTCGACAGGGTACTCAAACTCCTACGAGCAGTACTTC

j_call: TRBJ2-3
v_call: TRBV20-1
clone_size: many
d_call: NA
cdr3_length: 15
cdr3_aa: CSARDEGESQDTQYF
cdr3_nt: TGCAGTGCTAGAGACGAGGGGGAGTCTCAAGATACGCAGTATTTT

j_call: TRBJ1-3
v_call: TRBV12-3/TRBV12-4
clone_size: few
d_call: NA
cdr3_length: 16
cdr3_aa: CASNRPGHLSGNTIYF
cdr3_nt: TGTGCCAGCAACCGACCGGGACATCTCTCTGGAAACACCATATATTTT

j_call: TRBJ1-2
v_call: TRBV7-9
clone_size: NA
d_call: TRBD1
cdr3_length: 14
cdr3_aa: CASSLTGEPGGYTF
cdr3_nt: TGTGCCAGCAGCTTGACAGGGGAACCTGGTGGCTACACCTTC

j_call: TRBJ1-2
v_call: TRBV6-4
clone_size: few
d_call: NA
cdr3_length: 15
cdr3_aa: CASSPTPDRFYGYTF
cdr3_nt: TGTGCCAGCAGCCCCACGCCCGACAGATTCTATGGCTACACCTTC

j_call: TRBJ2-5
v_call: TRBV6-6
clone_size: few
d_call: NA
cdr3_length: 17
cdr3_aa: CASSYSFPLEGGETQYF
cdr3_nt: TGTGCCAGCAGTTACTCGTTTCCCCTTGAGGGAGGAGAGACCCAGTACTTC

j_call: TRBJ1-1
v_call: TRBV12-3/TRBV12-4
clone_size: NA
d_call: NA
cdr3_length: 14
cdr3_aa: CASRGDSWGYEAFF
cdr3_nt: TGTGCCAGCAGGGGAGACAGTTGGGGATATGAAGCTTTCTTT

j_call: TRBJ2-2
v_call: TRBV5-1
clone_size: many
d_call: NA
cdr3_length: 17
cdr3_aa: CASSLPSDGVGTGELFF
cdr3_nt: TGCGCCAGCAGCCTTCCCTCTGATGGGGTTGGAACCGGGGAGCTGTTTTTT

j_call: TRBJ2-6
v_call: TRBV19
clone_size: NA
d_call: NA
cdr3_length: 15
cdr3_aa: CASSVEARGANVLTF
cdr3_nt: TGTGCCAGTAGTGTAGAGGCGCGCGGGGCCAACGTCCTGACTTTC

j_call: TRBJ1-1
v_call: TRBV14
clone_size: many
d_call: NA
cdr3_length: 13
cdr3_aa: CASSPFGDTEAFF
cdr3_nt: TGTGCCAGCAGCCCCTTCGGGGACACTGAAGCTTTCTTT

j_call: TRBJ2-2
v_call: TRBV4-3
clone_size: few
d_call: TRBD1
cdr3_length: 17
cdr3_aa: CASSQVLGTADTGELFF
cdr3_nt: TGCGCCAGCAGCCAGGTTCTCGGGACAGCGGACACCGGGGAGCTGTTTTTT

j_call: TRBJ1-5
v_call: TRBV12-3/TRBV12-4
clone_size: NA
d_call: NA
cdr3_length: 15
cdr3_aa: CASSNGAFSNQPQHF
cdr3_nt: TGTGCCAGCAGCAACGGGGCCTTTAGCAATCAGCCCCAGCATTTT

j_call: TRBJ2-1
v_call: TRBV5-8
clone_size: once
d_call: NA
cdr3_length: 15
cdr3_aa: CAGSPGVPAYNEQFF
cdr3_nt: TGTGCCGGCAGCCCGGGTGTCCCGGCCTACAATGAGCAGTTCTTC

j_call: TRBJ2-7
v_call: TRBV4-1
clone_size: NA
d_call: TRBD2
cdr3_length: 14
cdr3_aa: CTTSSGGGSYEQYF
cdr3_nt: TGCACCACTTCGAGCGGGGGGGGTTCCTACGAGCAGTACTTC

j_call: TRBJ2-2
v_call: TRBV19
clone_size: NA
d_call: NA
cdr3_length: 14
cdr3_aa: CASSIASPTGELFF
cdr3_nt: TGTGCCAGTAGTATAGCTTCCCCGACCGGGGAGCTGTTTTTT

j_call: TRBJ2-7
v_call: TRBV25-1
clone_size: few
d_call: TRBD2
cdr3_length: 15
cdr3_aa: CASRGHSGNDYEQYF
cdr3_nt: TGTGCCAGCAGGGGGCATAGCGGGAACGACTACGAGCAGTACTTC

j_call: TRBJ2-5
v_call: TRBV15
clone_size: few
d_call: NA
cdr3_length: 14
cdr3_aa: CATSSLLLQETQYF
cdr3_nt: TGTGCCACCAGCAGTTTACTGCTACAAGAGACCCAGTACTTC

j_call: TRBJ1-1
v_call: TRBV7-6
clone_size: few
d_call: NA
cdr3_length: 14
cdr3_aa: CASSLGTSSGGAFF
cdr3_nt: TGTGCCAGCAGCTTGGGGACAAGCTCAGGAGGAGCTTTCTTT

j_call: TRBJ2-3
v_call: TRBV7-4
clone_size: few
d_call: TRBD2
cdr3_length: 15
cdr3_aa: CASSLGGDRTDTQYF
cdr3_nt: TGTGCCAGCAGCTTGGGAGGGGACCGCACAGATACGCAGTATTTT

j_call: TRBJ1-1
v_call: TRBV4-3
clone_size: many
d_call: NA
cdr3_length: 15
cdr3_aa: CASSQETGFNTEAFF
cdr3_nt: TGCGCCAGCAGCCAAGAAACAGGGTTTAACACTGAAGCTTTCTTT

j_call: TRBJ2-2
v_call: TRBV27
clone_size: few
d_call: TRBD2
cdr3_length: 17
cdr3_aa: CASSSYGLAGDAGELFF
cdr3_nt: TGTGCCAGCAGTTCCTACGGACTAGCGGGAGACGCCGGGGAGCTGTTTTTT

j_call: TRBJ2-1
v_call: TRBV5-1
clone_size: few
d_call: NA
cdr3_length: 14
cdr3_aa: CAGSLGPQPNEQFF
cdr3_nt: TGCGCCGGCAGCTTGGGGCCCCAACCCAATGAGCAGTTCTTC

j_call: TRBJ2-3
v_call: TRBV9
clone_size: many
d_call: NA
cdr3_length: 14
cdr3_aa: CASSVGHDTDTQYF
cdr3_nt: TGTGCCAGCAGCGTTGGGCACGACACAGATACGCAGTATTTT

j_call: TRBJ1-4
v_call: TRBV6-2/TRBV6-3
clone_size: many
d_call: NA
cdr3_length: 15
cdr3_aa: CASLTGTPSNEKLFF
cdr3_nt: TGTGCCAGCTTAACCGGGACACCGTCGAATGAAAAACTGTTTTTT

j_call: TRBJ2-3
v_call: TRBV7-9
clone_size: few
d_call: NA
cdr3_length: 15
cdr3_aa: CASSLTAGTQDTQYF
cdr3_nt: TGTGCCAGCAGCTTAACTGCGGGGACCCAAGATACGCAGTATTTT

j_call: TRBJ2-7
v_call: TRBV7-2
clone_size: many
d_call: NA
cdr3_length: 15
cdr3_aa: CASSLVSGDAYEQYF
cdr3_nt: TGTGCCAGCAGCTTAGTTTCCGGAGATGCCTACGAGCAGTACTTC

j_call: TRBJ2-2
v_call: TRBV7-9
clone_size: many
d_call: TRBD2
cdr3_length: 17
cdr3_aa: CASSSRLTSGKSGELFF
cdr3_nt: TGTGCCAGCAGCTCCCGACTGACTAGCGGGAAAAGCGGGGAGCTGTTTTTT

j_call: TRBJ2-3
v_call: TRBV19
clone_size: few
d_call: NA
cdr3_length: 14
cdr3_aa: CASSIRQQTDTQYF
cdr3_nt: TGTGCCAGTAGTATACGTCAACAAACAGATACGCAGTATTTT

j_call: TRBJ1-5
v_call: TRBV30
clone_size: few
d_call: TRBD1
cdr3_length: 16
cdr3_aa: CAWSGQGEYSNQPQHF
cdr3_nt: TGTGCCTGGAGTGGACAGGGAGAATATAGCAATCAGCCCCAGCATTTT

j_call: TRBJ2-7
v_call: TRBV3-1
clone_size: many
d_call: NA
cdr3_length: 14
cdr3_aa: CASSQGGFSYEQYF
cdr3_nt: TGTGCCAGCAGCCAAGGAGGGTTCTCCTACGAGCAGTACTTC

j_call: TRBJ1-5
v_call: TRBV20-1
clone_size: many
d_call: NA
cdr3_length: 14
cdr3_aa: CSASYPGENQPQHF
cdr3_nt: TGCAGTGCTAGTTATCCAGGGGAAAATCAGCCCCAGCATTTT

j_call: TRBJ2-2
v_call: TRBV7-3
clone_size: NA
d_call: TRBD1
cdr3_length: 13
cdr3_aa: CASSGTDSGELFF
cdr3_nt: TGTGCCAGCAGCGGGACAGACTCCGGGGAGCTGTTTTTT

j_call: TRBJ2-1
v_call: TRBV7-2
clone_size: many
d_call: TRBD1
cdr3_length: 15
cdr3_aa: CASSLGDRNYNEQFF
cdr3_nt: TGTGCCAGCAGCTTAGGGGACAGAAATTACAATGAGCAGTTCTTC